This note documents a single T cell receptor beta chain sequence. What it binds is not known. This specimen comes from a study of OX40 agonist ivuxolimab in advanced cancers. Study-level information: Patients were treated with ivuxolimab, an agonistic anti-OX40 (CD134) antibody. Dose-escalation subjects each had hepatocellular carcinoma, melanoma, renal cell or head and neck cancer. Two cutaneous melanoma patients and one hepatocellular carcinoma patient, three in all, had partial responses.

The protocol was immunoSEQ multiplex PCR, while the TCRdb copy is restricted to in-frame clones and leaves out a portion. Among under 100,000 clones listed, under 90% were seen once. Overall study results and limits: The study found that CD8+ T cells averaged more expanded clones than CD4+.

This CDR3 has 14 amino acids. The V end was cut by 4 bases, the J end by 1 base, with 11 bases between. Germline lookup yields CDR1 SGHRS and CDR2 YFSETQ. The specimen was CD4+ or CD8+ T cells sorted from blood, collected in a trial of the OX40 agonist ivuxolimab. The TCR comes from an adult with an advanced solid tumor such as melanoma, head and neck, liver or kidney cancer. The rearrangement links TRBV5-1 to TRBJ2-5, with D perhaps being TRBD1 or TRBD2 (6 bases each). This CDR3 reads CASSGGTLQETQYF. The CDR3, as DNA: TGCGCCAGCAGCGGGGGGACACTCCAAGAGACCCAGTACTTC.